This is a list of T cell receptor beta chains from one sample in a study of regulatory T cells in long-lasting Graves disease. MiXCR, run by TCRdb on the multiplex PCR reads, gives a single entry per CDR3 protein. The profile shows approximately 400,000 distinct CDR3 sequences, 15% of them singletons. The same data also contributed to another study, on T cells in Graves' hyperthyroidism and ophthalmopathy.

This specimen consisted of peripheral blood mononuclear cells (PBMCs), obtained at new diagnosis, from a patient treated with antithyroid drugs. Source of these receptors: a woman in her thirties with Graves disease. Each CDR3 is given with its conserved first and last residue. A D gene is named only where the DNA matches it firmly. Clone size is given for some rows only: seen once, a few or many times, or a class if the clone is expanded.

V gene: TRBV11-2
D gene: TRBD2
J gene: TRBJ2-3
clone size: many
CDR3 DNA: TGTGCCAGCAGCTTTACACTAGCGGGAGGGCCTCAAGATACGCAGTATTTT
CDR3 protein: CASSFTLAGGPQDTQYF

V gene: TRBV7-9
D gene: TRBD2
J gene: TRBJ2-2
clone size: -
CDR3 DNA: TGTGCCAGCAGCTTAGGTGGGACTAGCGGGAGATCCGGGGAGCTGTTTTTT
CDR3 protein: CASSLGGTSGRSGELFF

V gene: TRBV4-2
D gene: -
J gene: TRBJ2-7
clone size: -
CDR3 DNA: TGTGCCGGCAGCCAAGAGAGTGGCCGGGGGCCCAACCTCTACGAGCAGTACTTC
CDR3 protein: CAGSQESGRGPNLYEQYF

V gene: TRBV12-3/TRBV12-4
D gene: -
J gene: TRBJ1-1
clone size: few
CDR3 DNA: TGTGCCAGCAGTTTATTGGTCGGGACGGGGAACACTGAAGCTTTCTTT
CDR3 protein: CASSLLVGTGNTEAFF

V gene: TRBV11-2
D gene: TRBD2
J gene: TRBJ2-1
clone size: many
CDR3 DNA: TGTGCCAGCAGCTACGGACTAGCGGGAGAGTATGAGCAGTTCTTC
CDR3 protein: CASSYGLAGEYEQFF

V gene: TRBV5-4
D gene: -
J gene: TRBJ2-5
clone size: many
CDR3 DNA: TGTGCCAGCAGCTTGGAAGTGGGGCTGGAGACCCAGTACTTC
CDR3 protein: CASSLEVGLETQYF

V gene: TRBV27
D gene: TRBD1
J gene: TRBJ1-5
clone size: many
CDR3 DNA: TGTGCCAGCAGTTTTCTGGATTCTTACGGGACAGGGGTGGATCAGCCCCAGCATTTT
CDR3 protein: CASSFLDSYGTGVDQPQHF

V gene: TRBV7-2
D gene: TRBD1
J gene: TRBJ2-5
clone size: many
CDR3 DNA: TGTGCCAGCAGCTCCGGGGGTGGGACAGGGGGAGAGACCCAGTACTTC
CDR3 protein: CASSSGGGTGGETQYF

V gene: TRBV12-3/TRBV12-4
D gene: -
J gene: TRBJ2-7
clone size: many
CDR3 DNA: TGTGCCAGCAGTTCCAGAACCCGCCTCGAGCAGTACTTC
CDR3 protein: CASSSRTRLEQYF

V gene: TRBV24-1
D gene: -
J gene: TRBJ1-1
clone size: many
CDR3 DNA: TGTGCCACCAGTGAAGGAGGGAACACTGAAGCTTTCTTT
CDR3 protein: CATSEGGNTEAFF

V gene: TRBV19
D gene: TRBD2
J gene: TRBJ2-5
clone size: -
CDR3 DNA: TGTGCCAGTACCTATAGACTAGCGGGAGCTTTGGAGACCCAGTACTTC
CDR3 protein: CASTYRLAGALETQYF

V gene: TRBV6-4
D gene: -
J gene: TRBJ2-3
clone size: -
CDR3 DNA: TGTGCCAGCAGTGACCTGGGACGGAGCACAGATACGCAGTATTTT
CDR3 protein: CASSDLGRSTDTQYF

V gene: TRBV7-3
D gene: -
J gene: TRBJ2-5
clone size: many
CDR3 DNA: TGTGCCAGCAGCTCCCAATTCATGGAGACCCAGTACTTC
CDR3 protein: CASSSQFMETQYF

V gene: TRBV9
D gene: TRBD2
J gene: TRBJ2-3
clone size: -
CDR3 DNA: TGTGCCAGCAGCGGGAGCTGCGGGACTACAAGCACAGATACGCAGTATTTT
CDR3 protein: CASSGSCGTTSTDTQYF

V gene: TRBV3-1
D gene: TRBD2
J gene: TRBJ2-3
clone size: many
CDR3 DNA: TGTGCCAGCAGCCCGGGACTAGCGGACACAGATACGCAGTATTTT
CDR3 protein: CASSPGLADTDTQYF

V gene: TRBV10-3
D gene: -
J gene: TRBJ2-1
clone size: many
CDR3 DNA: TGTGCCATCAAGGGCCTAGCTGCCAATGAGCAGTTCTTC
CDR3 protein: CAIKGLAANEQFF

V gene: TRBV9
D gene: -
J gene: TRBJ1-4
clone size: -
CDR3 DNA: TGTGCCAGCGCGGCGGGGTCAACTAAAGAAAAACTGTTTTTT
CDR3 protein: CASAAGSTKEKLFF

V gene: TRBV7-9
D gene: TRBD1
J gene: TRBJ2-3
clone size: once
CDR3 DNA: TGTGCCAGCAGCTCAGAAGACAGGGCGACCTCTACCACGGTGAATACGCAGTATTTT
CDR3 protein: CASSSEDRATSTTVNTQYF

V gene: TRBV24-1
D gene: -
J gene: TRBJ2-5
clone size: few
CDR3 DNA: TGTGCCACCAGTGACCGGACACAACAAGAGACCCAGTACTTC
CDR3 protein: CATSDRTQQETQYF

V gene: TRBV11-2
D gene: TRBD2
J gene: TRBJ2-7
clone size: -
CDR3 DNA: TGTGCCAGCTCCCCCGGACTAGCGGCTTATTACGAGCAGTACTTC
CDR3 protein: CASSPGLAAYYEQYF

V gene: TRBV20-1
D gene: -
J gene: TRBJ2-7
clone size: many
CDR3 DNA: TGCAGTGCTAGAGCTTCAAGCAGGGGGGGTTACGAGCAGTACTTC
CDR3 protein: CSARASSRGGYEQYF

V gene: TRBV9
D gene: TRBD1
J gene: TRBJ2-5
clone size: many
CDR3 DNA: TGTGCCAGCAGCGTAGTGTCAGGGGGATATGGGGAGACCCAGTACTTC
CDR3 protein: CASSVVSGGYGETQYF

V gene: TRBV7-6
D gene: -
J gene: TRBJ2-2
clone size: few
CDR3 DNA: TGTGCCAGCAGCTTAATGGCGGATGGCGGCACCGGGGAGCTGTTTTTT
CDR3 protein: CASSLMADGGTGELFF

V gene: TRBV6-1
D gene: -
J gene: TRBJ2-1
clone size: -
CDR3 DNA: TGTGCCAGCGGAACAGCCGATTCCTCCTACAATGAGCAGTTCTTC
CDR3 protein: CASGTADSSYNEQFF

V gene: TRBV6-1
D gene: -
J gene: TRBJ1-3
clone size: many
CDR3 DNA: TGTGCCAGCAGCAAGGACTCCCGACCTGGAAACACCATATATTTT
CDR3 protein: CASSKDSRPGNTIYF

V gene: TRBV9
D gene: -
J gene: TRBJ2-3
clone size: -
CDR3 DNA: TGTGCCAGCAGCGCCGACGGACGGGCAGATACGCAGTATTTT
CDR3 protein: CASSADGRADTQYF

V gene: TRBV29-1
D gene: -
J gene: TRBJ2-1
clone size: -
CDR3 DNA: TGCAGCGTTGATGCTCACAATGAGCAATTCTTC
CDR3 protein: CSVDAHNEQFF

V gene: TRBV27
D gene: -
J gene: TRBJ2-5
clone size: many
CDR3 DNA: TGTGCCAGCAGGGCATACGCTGGGGAGACCCAGTACTTC
CDR3 protein: CASRAYAGETQYF

V gene: TRBV7-3
D gene: TRBD2
J gene: TRBJ2-7
clone size: many
CDR3 DNA: TGTGCCAGCAGCCCCAGAGCGGGACCGCCCGGCGAGCAGTACTTC
CDR3 protein: CASSPRAGPPGEQYF

V gene: TRBV5-1
D gene: -
J gene: TRBJ2-1
clone size: few
CDR3 DNA: TGCGCCAGCATCCCCGAGGGAGAGGATGAGCAGTTCTTC
CDR3 protein: CASIPEGEDEQFF

V gene: TRBV19
D gene: -
J gene: TRBJ2-2
clone size: many
CDR3 DNA: TGTGCCAGTAGTAACCCCCAGGGGGCGCGGGTGCGGGAGGCCTCCTTACCGAACACCGGGGAGCTGTTTTTT
CDR3 protein: CASSNPQGARVREASLPNTGELFF

V gene: TRBV14
D gene: -
J gene: TRBJ1-1
clone size: few
CDR3 DNA: TGTGCCAGCAGCCAAGTCTCCGGGGGCCCACTCGGGGGCACTGAAGCTTTCTTT
CDR3 protein: CASSQVSGGPLGGTEAFF

V gene: TRBV2
D gene: -
J gene: TRBJ2-5
clone size: few
CDR3 DNA: TGTGCCAGCAGGCCAGGGGTCAGGGCCGGGGATGTGGCCCAGTACTTC
CDR3 protein: CASRPGVRAGDVAQYF

V gene: TRBV29-1
D gene: -
J gene: TRBJ2-3
clone size: -
CDR3 DNA: TGCAGCGCCCGGAAGAGCACAGATACGCAGTATTTT
CDR3 protein: CSARKSTDTQYF

V gene: TRBV27
D gene: -
J gene: TRBJ1-1
clone size: -
CDR3 DNA: TGTGCCAGCAGTTTATCGTTGGACCCGGACACTGAAGCTTTCTTT
CDR3 protein: CASSLSLDPDTEAFF

V gene: TRBV30
D gene: -
J gene: TRBJ1-2
clone size: many
CDR3 DNA: TGTGCCTGGAGTGGGGGAGTTGGTGGCTACACCTTC
CDR3 protein: CAWSGGVGGYTF

V gene: TRBV20-1
D gene: -
J gene: TRBJ1-1
clone size: few
CDR3 DNA: TGCAGTGCTAGAGACGTGAACACTGAAGCTTTCTTT
CDR3 protein: CSARDVNTEAFF

V gene: TRBV7-9
D gene: -
J gene: TRBJ2-7
clone size: few
CDR3 DNA: TGTGCCAGCACCCCCGACGGGCTGCTCTCCTACGAGCAGTACTTC
CDR3 protein: CASTPDGLLSYEQYF

V gene: TRBV7-9
D gene: -
J gene: TRBJ2-1
clone size: few
CDR3 DNA: TGTGCCAGCAGCCCTCTCGGGACTCGCCAGTTCTTC
CDR3 protein: CASSPLGTRQFF

V gene: TRBV24-1
D gene: TRBD1
J gene: TRBJ2-1
clone size: few
CDR3 DNA: TGCGCCACCAGGGACAGGGCGAGGCAGTTCTTC
CDR3 protein: CATRDRARQFF

V gene: TRBV28
D gene: TRBD2
J gene: TRBJ2-7
clone size: many
CDR3 DNA: TGTGCCAGCATTCCCCCCTGGGGGGGGAGGAACTACTTC
CDR3 protein: CASIPPWGGRNYF

V gene: TRBV6-1
D gene: -
J gene: TRBJ1-1
clone size: -
CDR3 DNA: TGTGCCAGCGGTAGGCCCGGGACCGCGGCCACTGAAGCTTTCTTT
CDR3 protein: CASGRPGTAATEAFF

V gene: TRBV24-1
D gene: -
J gene: TRBJ2-5
clone size: many
CDR3 DNA: TGTGCCACCAGTGAAACCGGGACCATGGGTGAGACCCAGTACTTC
CDR3 protein: CATSETGTMGETQYF

V gene: TRBV6-5
D gene: -
J gene: TRBJ2-7
clone size: many
CDR3 DNA: TGTGCCAGCAGTTACTCTGGACAAACCTCCTACGAGCAGTACTTC
CDR3 protein: CASSYSGQTSYEQYF

V gene: TRBV24-1
D gene: TRBD2
J gene: TRBJ2-1
clone size: -
CDR3 DNA: TGTGCCACCTGCCCAGGGCGGGGGAATGAGCAGTTCTTC
CDR3 protein: CATCPGRGNEQFF

V gene: TRBV6-1
D gene: TRBD1
J gene: TRBJ1-2
clone size: many
CDR3 DNA: TGTGCCAGCAGCTACGGACCGGGACAGGAACGTAATGGCTACACCTTC
CDR3 protein: CASSYGPGQERNGYTF

V gene: TRBV29-1
D gene: -
J gene: TRBJ1-5
clone size: many
CDR3 DNA: TGCAGCGTGGGTGGACTGTTAGGTCAGCCCCAGCATTTT
CDR3 protein: CSVGGLLGQPQHF

V gene: TRBV28
D gene: -
J gene: TRBJ2-1
clone size: -
CDR3 DNA: TGTGCCAGCAGTTTCCGAGACCGCCTGAGGCAGTTCTTC
CDR3 protein: CASSFRDRLRQFF

V gene: TRBV11-3
D gene: -
J gene: TRBJ2-7
clone size: -
CDR3 DNA: TGTGCCAGCAGCTTTAGTTCGTTCGGCGAGCAGTACTTC
CDR3 protein: CASSFSSFGEQYF

V gene: TRBV12-3/TRBV12-4
D gene: -
J gene: TRBJ2-1
clone size: many
CDR3 DNA: TGTGCCAGCAGGTCGGTCACCTTTTGGGATGAGCAGTTCTTC
CDR3 protein: CASRSVTFWDEQFF

V gene: TRBV20-1
D gene: TRBD1
J gene: TRBJ2-3
clone size: many
CDR3 DNA: TGCAGTGCTAGAGATGGGGCCGGACAGGCCCGTACTATGGATACGCAGTATTTT
CDR3 protein: CSARDGAGQARTMDTQYF

V gene: TRBV12-3/TRBV12-4
D gene: TRBD2
J gene: TRBJ2-4
clone size: many
CDR3 DNA: TGTGCCAGCAAGGGACTAGCGGGAGGAGGCAAAAACATTCAGTACTTC
CDR3 protein: CASKGLAGGGKNIQYF

V gene: TRBV27
D gene: TRBD1
J gene: TRBJ2-2
clone size: -
CDR3 DNA: TGTGCCAGCAGAACAATGGGGACAGCCACCGGGGAGCTGTTTTTT
CDR3 protein: CASRTMGTATGELFF